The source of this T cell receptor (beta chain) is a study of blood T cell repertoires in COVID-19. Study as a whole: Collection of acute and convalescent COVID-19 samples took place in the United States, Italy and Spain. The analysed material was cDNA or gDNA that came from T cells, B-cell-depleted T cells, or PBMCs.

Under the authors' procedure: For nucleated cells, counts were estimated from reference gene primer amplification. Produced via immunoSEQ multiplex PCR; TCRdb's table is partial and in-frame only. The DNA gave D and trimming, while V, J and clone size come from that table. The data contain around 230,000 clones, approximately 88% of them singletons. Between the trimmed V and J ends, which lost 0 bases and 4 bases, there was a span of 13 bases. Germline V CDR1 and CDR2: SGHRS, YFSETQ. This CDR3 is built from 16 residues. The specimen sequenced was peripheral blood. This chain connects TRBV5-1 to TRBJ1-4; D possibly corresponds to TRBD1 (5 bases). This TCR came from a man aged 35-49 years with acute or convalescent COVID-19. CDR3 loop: CASSLGGGTSNEKLFF. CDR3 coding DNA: TGCGCCAGCAGCTTGGGAGGCGGGACGAGTAATGAAAAACTGTTTTTT.